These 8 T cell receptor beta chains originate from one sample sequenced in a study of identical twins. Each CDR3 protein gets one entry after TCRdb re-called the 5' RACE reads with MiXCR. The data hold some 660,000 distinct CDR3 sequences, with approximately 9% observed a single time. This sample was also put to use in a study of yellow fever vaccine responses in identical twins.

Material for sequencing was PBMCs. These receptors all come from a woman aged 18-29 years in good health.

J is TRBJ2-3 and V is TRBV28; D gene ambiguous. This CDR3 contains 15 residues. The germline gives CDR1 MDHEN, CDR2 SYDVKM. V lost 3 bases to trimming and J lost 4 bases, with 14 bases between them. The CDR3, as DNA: TGTGCCAGCAGTTTTTTAGGACCAGAGGCAGATACGCAGTATTTT. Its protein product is CASSFLGPEADTQYF.

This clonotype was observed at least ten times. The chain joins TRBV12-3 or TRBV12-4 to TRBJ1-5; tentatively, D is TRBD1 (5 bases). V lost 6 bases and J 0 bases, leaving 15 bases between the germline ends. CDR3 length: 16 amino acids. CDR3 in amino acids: CASRPTDITSNQPQHF. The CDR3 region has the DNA TGTGCCAGCAGACCGACGGACATCACTAGCAATCAGCCCCAGCATTTT.

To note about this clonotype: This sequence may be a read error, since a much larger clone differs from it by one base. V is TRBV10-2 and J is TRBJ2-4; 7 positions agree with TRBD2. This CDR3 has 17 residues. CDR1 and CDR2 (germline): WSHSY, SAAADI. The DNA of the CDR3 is TGCGCCAGCAGTGAGTCCCACATTTGGGCGGGAGAAAACATTCGGTACTTC. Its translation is CASSESHIWAGENIRYF.

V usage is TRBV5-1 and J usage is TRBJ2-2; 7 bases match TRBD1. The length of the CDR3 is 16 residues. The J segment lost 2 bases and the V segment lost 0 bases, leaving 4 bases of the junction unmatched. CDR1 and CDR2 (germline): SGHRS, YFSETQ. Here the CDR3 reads CASSLGRTGNTGELFF. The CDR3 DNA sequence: TGCGCCAGCAGCTTGGGTCGGACAGGCAACACCGGGGAGCTGTTTTTT.

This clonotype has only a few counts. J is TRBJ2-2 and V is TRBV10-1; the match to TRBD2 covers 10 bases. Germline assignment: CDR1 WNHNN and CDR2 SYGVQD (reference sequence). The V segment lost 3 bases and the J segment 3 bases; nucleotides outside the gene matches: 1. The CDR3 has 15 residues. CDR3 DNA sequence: TGCGCCAGCAGTGACGGGACTAGCGACACCGGGGAGCTGTTTTTT. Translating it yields CASSDGTSDTGELFF.

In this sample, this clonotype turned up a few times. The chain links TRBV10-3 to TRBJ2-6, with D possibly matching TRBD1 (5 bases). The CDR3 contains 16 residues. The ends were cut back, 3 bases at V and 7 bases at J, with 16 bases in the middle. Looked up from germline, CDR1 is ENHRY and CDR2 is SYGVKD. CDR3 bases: TGTGCCATCAGTGACCACCAGACAGTCGCTGCCAACGTCCTGACTTTC. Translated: CAISDHQTVAANVLTF.

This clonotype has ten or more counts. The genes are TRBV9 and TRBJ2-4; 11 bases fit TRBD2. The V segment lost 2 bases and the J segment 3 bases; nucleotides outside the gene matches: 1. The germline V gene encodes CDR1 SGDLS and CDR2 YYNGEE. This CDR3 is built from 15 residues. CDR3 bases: TGTGCCAGCAGCGTGACTAGCGGGGTCAAAAACATTCAGTACTTC. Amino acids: CASSVTSGVKNIQYF.

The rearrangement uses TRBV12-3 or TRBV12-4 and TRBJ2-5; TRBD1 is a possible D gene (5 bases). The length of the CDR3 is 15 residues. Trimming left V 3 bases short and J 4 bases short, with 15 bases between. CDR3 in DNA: TGTGCCAGCAGTTTCTCCGTCGACAGCAGAGAGACCCAGTACTTC. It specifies CASSFSVDSRETQYF.